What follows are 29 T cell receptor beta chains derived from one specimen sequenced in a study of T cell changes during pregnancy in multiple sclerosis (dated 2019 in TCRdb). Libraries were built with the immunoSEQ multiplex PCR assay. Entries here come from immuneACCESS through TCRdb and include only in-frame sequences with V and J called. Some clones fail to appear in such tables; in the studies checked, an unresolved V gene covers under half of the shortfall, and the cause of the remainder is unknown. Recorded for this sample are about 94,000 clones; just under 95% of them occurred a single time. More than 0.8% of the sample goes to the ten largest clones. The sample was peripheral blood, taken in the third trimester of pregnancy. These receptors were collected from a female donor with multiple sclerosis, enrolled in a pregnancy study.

Here the CDR3 reads CASSSTGFTEAFF. The CDR3 region has the DNA TGTGCCAGCAGTTCAACAGGGTTCACTGAAGCTTTCTTT. The J gene is TRBJ1-1, the V gene TRBV27, with D possibly being TRBD1 (6 bases). The CDR3 is 13 amino acids. The V gene lost 4 bases and the J gene lost 4 bases, with 10 bases spanning the gap. The germline gives CDR1 MNHEY, CDR2 SMNVEV (reference sequence).

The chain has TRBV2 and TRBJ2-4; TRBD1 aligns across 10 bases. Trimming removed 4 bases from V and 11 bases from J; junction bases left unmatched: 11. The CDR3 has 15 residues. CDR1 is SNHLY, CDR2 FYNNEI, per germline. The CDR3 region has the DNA TGTGCCAGCAGTGGGAGGGACAGGGGCGCTCAACTTCAGTACTTC. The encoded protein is CASSGRDRGAQLQYF.

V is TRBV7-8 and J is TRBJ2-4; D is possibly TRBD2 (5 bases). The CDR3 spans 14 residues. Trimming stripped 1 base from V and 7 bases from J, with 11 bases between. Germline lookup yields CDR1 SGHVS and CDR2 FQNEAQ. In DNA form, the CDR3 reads TGTGCCAGCAGCTTAGATGGAGGCCGGAACATTCAGTACTTC. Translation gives CASSLDGGRNIQYF.

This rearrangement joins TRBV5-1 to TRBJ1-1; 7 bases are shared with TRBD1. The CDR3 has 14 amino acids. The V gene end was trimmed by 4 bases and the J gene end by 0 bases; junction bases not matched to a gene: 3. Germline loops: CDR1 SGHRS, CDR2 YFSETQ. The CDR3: CASSPGQVNTEAFF. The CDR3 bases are TGCGCCAGCAGCCCTGGACAGGTGAACACTGAAGCTTTCTTT.

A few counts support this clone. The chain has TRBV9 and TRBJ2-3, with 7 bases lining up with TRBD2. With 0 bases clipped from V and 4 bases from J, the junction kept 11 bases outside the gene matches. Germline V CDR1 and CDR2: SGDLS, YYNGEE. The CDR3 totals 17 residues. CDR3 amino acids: CASSVGITGGESDTQYF. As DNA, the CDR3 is TGTGCCAGCAGCGTAGGGATAACGGGAGGTGAATCAGATACGCAGTATTTT.

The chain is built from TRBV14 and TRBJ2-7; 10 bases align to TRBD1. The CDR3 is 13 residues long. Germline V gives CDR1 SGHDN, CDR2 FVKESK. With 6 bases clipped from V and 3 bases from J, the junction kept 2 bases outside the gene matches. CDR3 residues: CASRGTGVYEQYF. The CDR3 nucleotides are TGTGCCAGCAGAGGGACAGGGGTCTACGAGCAGTACTTC.

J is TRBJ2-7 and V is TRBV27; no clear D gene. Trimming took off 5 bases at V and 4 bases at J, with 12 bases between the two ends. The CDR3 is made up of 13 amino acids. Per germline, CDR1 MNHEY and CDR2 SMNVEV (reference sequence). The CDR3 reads CASSPDLHYEQYF. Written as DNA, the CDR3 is TGTGCCAGCAGTCCAGACTTGCATTACGAGCAGTACTTC.

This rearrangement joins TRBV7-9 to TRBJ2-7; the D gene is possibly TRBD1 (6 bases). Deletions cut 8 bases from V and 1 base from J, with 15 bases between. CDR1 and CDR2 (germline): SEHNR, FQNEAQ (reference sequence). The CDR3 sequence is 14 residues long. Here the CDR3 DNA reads TGTGCCAGCCGATCCGGCACAGGGTCCTACGAGCAGTACTTC. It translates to CASRSGTGSYEQYF.

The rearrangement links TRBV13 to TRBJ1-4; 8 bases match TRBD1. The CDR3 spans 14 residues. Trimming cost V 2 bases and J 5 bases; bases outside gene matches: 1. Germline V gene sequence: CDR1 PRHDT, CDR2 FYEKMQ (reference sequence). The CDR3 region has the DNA TGTGCCAGCAGCTTAACAGGGGGAAATGAAAAACTGTTTTTT. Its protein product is CASSLTGGNEKLFF.

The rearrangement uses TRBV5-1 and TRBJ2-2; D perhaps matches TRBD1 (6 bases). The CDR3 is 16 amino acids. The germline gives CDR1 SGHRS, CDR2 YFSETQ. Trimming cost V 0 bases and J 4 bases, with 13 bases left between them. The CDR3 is CASSLAPTGFTGELFF. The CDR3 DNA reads TGCGCCAGCAGCTTGGCCCCAACAGGGTTCACCGGGGAGCTGTTTTTT.

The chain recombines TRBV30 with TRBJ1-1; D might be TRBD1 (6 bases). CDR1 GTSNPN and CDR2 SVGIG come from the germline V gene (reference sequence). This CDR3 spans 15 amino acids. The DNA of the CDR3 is TGTGCGGGGACGGGCAGGGGCGCCCGGAACACTGAAGCTTTCTTT. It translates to CAGTGRGARNTEAFF.

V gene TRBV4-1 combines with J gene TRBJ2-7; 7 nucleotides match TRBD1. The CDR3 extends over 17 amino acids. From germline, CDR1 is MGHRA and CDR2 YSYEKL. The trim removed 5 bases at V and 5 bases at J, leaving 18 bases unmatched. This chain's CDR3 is CASSGTELGLPNNEQYF. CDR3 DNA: TGCGCCAGCAGCGGGACAGAATTGGGGTTACCAAACAACGAGCAGTACTTC.

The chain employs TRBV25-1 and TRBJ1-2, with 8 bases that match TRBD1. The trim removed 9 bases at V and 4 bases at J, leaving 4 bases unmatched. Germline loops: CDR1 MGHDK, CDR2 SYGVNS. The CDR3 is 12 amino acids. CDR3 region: CASTGGSYGYTF. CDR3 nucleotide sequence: TGTGCCAGTACAGGGGGGAGCTATGGCTACACCTTC.

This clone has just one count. The CDR3 DNA sequence: TGTGCCAGCAGTTCCAGACAGGGCCTTTACAATGAGCAGTTCTTC. Translation: CASSSRQGLYNEQFF. The chain couples TRBV27 to TRBJ2-1; 7 nucleotides agree with TRBD1. The CDR3 runs to 15 residues. In germline, CDR1 is MNHEY, CDR2 SMNVEV (reference sequence). With V trimmed by 4 bases and J by 4 bases, 7 bases remained unmatched.

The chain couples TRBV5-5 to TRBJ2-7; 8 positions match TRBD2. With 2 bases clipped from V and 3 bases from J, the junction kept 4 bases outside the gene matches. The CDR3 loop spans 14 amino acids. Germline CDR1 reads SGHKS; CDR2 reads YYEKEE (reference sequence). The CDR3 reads CASSFGSGSYEQYF. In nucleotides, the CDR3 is TGTGCCAGCAGCTTTGGCAGCGGGAGCTACGAGCAGTACTTC.

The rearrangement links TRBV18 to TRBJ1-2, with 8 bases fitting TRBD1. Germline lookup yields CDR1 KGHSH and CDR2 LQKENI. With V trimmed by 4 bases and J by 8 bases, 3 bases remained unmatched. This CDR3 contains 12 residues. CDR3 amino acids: CASSRTGWGYTF. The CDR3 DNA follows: TGTGCCAGCTCACGGACAGGGTGGGGCTACACCTTC.

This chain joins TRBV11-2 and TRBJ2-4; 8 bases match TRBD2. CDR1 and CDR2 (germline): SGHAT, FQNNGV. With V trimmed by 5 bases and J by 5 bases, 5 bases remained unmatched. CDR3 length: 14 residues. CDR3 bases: TGTGCCAGCAGCCTTAGCGGGATGGAAAACATTCAGTACTTC. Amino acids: CASSLSGMENIQYF.

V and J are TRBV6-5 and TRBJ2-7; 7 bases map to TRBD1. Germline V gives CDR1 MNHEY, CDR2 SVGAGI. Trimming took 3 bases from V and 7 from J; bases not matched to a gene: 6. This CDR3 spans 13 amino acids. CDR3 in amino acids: CASSYEGGSEQYF. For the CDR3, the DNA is TGTGCCAGCAGTTATGAAGGGGGCTCGGAGCAGTACTTC.

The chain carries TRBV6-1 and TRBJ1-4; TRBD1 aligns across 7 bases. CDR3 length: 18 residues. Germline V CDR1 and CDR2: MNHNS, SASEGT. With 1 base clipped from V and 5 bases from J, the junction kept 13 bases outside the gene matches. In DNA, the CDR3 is TGTGCCAGCAGTGAAGAGGGTGTAGCGACAGGGAAGAATGAAAAACTGTTTTTT. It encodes CASSEEGVATGKNEKLFF.

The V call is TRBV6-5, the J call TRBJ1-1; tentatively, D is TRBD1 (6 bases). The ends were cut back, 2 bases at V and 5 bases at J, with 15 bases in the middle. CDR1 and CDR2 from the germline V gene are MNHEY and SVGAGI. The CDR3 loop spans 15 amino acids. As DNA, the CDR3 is TGTGCCAGCAGTTACGTCCAGGGGAAGCGGACTGAAGCTTTCTTT. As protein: CASSYVQGKRTEAFF.

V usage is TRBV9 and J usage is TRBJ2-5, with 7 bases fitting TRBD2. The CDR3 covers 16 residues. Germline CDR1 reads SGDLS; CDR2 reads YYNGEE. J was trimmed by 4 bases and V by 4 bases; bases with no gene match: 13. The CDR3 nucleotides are TGTGCCAGCAGCCTTACACTCGGCGGGAGTCGAGAGACCCAGTACTTC. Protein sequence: CASSLTLGGSRETQYF.

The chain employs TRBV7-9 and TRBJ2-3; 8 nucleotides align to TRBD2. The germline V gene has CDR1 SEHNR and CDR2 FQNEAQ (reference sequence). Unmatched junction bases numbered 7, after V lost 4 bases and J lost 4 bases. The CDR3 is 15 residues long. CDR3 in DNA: TGTGCCAGCAGCTCGAGCGGGAGCAGCCCAGATACGCAGTATTTT. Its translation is CASSSSGSSPDTQYF.

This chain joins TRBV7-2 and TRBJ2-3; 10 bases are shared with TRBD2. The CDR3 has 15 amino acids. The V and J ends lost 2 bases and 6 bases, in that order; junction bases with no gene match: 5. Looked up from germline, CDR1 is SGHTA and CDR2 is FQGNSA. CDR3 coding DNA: TGTGCCAGCAGCTTAACCAGCGGGAGGGCCGATACGCAGTATTTT. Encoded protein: CASSLTSGRADTQYF.

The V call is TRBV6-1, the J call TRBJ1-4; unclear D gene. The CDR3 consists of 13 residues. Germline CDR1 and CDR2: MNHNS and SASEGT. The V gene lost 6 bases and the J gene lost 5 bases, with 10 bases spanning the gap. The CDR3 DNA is TGTGCCAGCAGCTGGACGGGGAATGAAAAACTGTTTTTT. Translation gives CASSWTGNEKLFF.

The CDR3 nucleotides read TGTGCCTGGAGTGAACGGACAACCCTAAATCAGCCCCAGCATTTT. The encoded protein is CAWSERTTLNQPQHF. V and J are TRBV30 and TRBJ1-5, with TRBD1 as a possible D gene (5 bases). In germline, CDR1 is GTSNPN, CDR2 SVGIG (reference sequence). The CDR3 has 15 residues. V lost 1 base and J lost 4, with 14 bases in between.

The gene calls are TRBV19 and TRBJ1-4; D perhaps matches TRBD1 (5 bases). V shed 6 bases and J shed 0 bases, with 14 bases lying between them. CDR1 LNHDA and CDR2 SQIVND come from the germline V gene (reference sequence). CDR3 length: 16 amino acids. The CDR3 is CASSFTGATTNEKLFF. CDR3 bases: TGTGCCAGTAGCTTTACAGGAGCTACAACTAATGAAAAACTGTTTTTT.

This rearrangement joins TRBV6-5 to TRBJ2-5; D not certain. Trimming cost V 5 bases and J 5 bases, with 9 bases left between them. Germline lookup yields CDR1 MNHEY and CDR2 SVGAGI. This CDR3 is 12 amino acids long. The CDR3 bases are TGTGCCAGCAGTCACAGAAGGGAGACCCAGTACTTC. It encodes CASSHRRETQYF.

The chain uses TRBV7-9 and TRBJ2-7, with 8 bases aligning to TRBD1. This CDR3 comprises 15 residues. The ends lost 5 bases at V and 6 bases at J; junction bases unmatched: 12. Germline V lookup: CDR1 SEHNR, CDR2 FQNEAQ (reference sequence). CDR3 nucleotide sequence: TGTGCCAGCAGCGGACGGACAGGGCGATTCGGCGAGCAGTACTTC. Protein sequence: CASSGRTGRFGEQYF.

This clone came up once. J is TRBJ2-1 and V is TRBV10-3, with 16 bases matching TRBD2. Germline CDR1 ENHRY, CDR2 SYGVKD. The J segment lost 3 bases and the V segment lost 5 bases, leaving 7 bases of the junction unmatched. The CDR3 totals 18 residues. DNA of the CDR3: TGTGCCATCAGTTCCGGGACTAGCGGGAGGGGGAGCTACAATGAGCAGTTCTTC. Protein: CAISSGTSGRGSYNEQFF.